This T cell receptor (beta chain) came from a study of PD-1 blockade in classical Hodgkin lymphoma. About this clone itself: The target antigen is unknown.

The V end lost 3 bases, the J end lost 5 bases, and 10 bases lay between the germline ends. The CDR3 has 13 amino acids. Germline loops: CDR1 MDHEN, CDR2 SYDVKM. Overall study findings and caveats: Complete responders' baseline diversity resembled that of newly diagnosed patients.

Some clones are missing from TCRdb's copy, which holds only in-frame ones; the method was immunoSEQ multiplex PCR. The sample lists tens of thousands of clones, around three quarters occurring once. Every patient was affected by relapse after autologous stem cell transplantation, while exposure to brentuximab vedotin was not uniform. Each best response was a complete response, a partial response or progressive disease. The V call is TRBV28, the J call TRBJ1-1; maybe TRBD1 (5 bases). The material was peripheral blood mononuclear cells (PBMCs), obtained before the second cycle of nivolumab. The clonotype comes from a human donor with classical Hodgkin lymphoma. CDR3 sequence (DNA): TGTGCCAGCAGTTTGGGTCAGGGAACTGAAGCTTTCTTT. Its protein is CASSLGQGTEAFF.